One and the same sample provided the 18 T cell receptor beta chains below, sequenced in a study of patients and donors after allogeneic stem cell transplantation. TCRdb reprocessed the RT-PCR reads with MiXCR, giving one entry per CDR3 protein. The table lists roughly 200,000 distinct CDR3 sequences, 38% of them singletons, with under 14% in the top ten. The sample taken for sequencing was blood, either unsorted or a sorted T cell fraction (not recorded which). These receptors were obtained from a human donor who was either an allogeneic HSCT recipient or a stem cell or donor lymphocyte infusion donor (not recorded which). It is not recorded whose cells these are; they may come from a transplant donor.

This clonotype was picked up a small number of times. The chain joins TRBV20-1 to TRBJ1-1, with no clear D. There are 13 residues in the CDR3. Looked up from germline, CDR1 is DFQATT and CDR2 is SNEGSKA (reference sequence). CDR3 sequence (DNA): TGCAGCGCCGAAGAAGAGGTGGATACTGAAGCTTTCTTT. Translating it yields CSAEEEVDTEAFF.

The gene calls are TRBV20-1 and TRBJ2-7, with TRBD1 matching 7 bases. Per germline, CDR1 DFQATT and CDR2 SNEGSKA (reference sequence). Trimming cost V 6 bases and J 4 bases; bases outside gene matches: 9. CDR3 length equals 13 residues. CDR3 residues: CSALTGKGYEQYF. The DNA of the CDR3 is TGCAGTGCCTTGACAGGGAAGGGTTACGAGCAGTACTTC.

V usage is TRBV10-3 and J usage is TRBJ1-1; D remains ambiguous. This CDR3 is built from 13 residues. V was clipped by 4 bases and J by 1 base, with 7 bases between them. CDR1 and CDR2 (germline): ENHRY, SYGVKD. The CDR3 DNA reads TGTGCCATCAGTGCATGGCAGAACACTGAAGCTTTCTTT. As protein: CAISAWQNTEAFF.

The sample holds many counts of this clonotype. The chain employs TRBV5-1 and TRBJ1-4, with a tentative D call TRBD1 (5 bases). Germline V gene sequence: CDR1 SGHRS, CDR2 YFSETQ. The V end was cut by 2 bases, the J end by 6 bases, with 8 bases between. This CDR3 contains 13 residues. The CDR3 loop reads CASSFGGDEKLFF. In nucleotides, the CDR3 is TGCGCCAGCAGCTTCGGGGGAGATGAAAAACTGTTTTTT.

In this sample, this clonotype turned up a few times. J is TRBJ1-5 and V is TRBV18; D gene uncertain. There are 13 residues in the CDR3. CDR1 is KGHSH and CDR2 is LQKENI in the germline V gene. Trimming removed 3 bases from V and 5 bases from J, with 8 bases in between. This CDR3 is CASSPRLDQPQHF. The CDR3 DNA reads TGTGCCAGCTCACCGAGGTTAGATCAGCCCCAGCATTTT. Complete variable domain (other parts from reference TRBV18 and TRBJ1-5): NAGVMQNPRHLVRRRGQEARLRCSPMKGHSHVYWYRQLPEEGLKFMVYLQKENIIDESGMPKERFSAEFPKEGPSILRIQQVVRGDSAAYFCASSPRLDQPQHFGDGTRLSIL.

This clonotype was found a few times. The rearrangement links TRBV16 to TRBJ1-2; D not certain. The V end was cut by 2 bases, the J end by 3 bases, with 4 bases between. This CDR3 contains 12 residues. Germline loops: CDR1 KGHSY, CDR2 FQNENV. Here the CDR3 reads CASSQGDYGYTF. The CDR3 DNA follows: TGTGCCAGCAGCCAAGGAGACTATGGCTACACCTTC.

This chain joins TRBV4-2 and TRBJ2-7; D uncertain. CDR3 length equals 14 residues. The germline V and J ends were trimmed by 1 base and 3 bases, with 10 bases remaining between them. Germline V CDR1 and CDR2: LGHNA, YNFKEQ. The CDR3, as DNA: TGTGCCAGCAGCCAAGTGGGCAGAGACTACGAGCAGTACTTC. This translates into CASSQVGRDYEQYF.

V and J are TRBV5-1 and TRBJ1-4, with 9 positions matching TRBD1. Germline lookup yields CDR1 SGHRS and CDR2 YFSETQ. CDR3 length equals 15 residues. Trimming removed 4 bases from V and 7 bases from J; junction bases left unmatched: 8. The CDR3 region is CASSPRDRVFEKLFF. The DNA of the CDR3 is TGCGCCAGCAGCCCCCGGGACAGGGTCTTTGAAAAACTGTTTTTT.

This clonotype was picked up a small number of times. The chain carries TRBV6-1 and TRBJ1-2; D remains ambiguous. V lost 2 bases and J 4 bases, leaving 11 bases between the germline ends. Germline V gene sequence: CDR1 MNHNS, CDR2 SASEGT. This CDR3 is built from 14 residues. Here the CDR3 reads CASSESRVSYGYTF. CDR3 sequence (DNA): TGTGCCAGCAGTGAAAGCCGGGTCTCCTATGGCTACACCTTC.

This chain links TRBV7-3 with TRBJ1-1; D ambiguous. Germline V gives CDR1 SGHTA, CDR2 FQGTGA. V lost 5 bases, J lost 8 bases, and 15 bases lay in between. The CDR3 covers 13 residues. The CDR3 is CASSLRPPDEAFF. DNA for the CDR3: TGTGCCAGCAGCCTTCGCCCCCCGGACGAAGCTTTCTTT. The full variable domain, its missing parts supplied by reference TRBV7-3 and TRBJ1-1, is GAGVSQTPSNKVTEKGKYVELRCDPISGHTALYWYRQSLGQGPEFLIYFQGTGAADDSGLPNDRFFAVRPEGSVSTLKIQRTERGDSAVYLCASSLRPPDEAFFGQGTRLTVV.

V and J are TRBV18 and TRBJ1-1; the D is unclear. The CDR3 extends over 15 amino acids. V was cut by 2 bases and J by 0 bases, with 10 bases left in between. The germline V gene encodes CDR1 KGHSH and CDR2 LQKENI. Here the CDR3 DNA reads TGTGCCAGCTCACCAATGGTCCAATTGAACACTGAAGCTTTCTTT. This encodes CASSPMVQLNTEAFF.

V is TRBV3-1 and J is TRBJ2-1; 10 positions agree with TRBD2. The CDR3 runs 15 residues. J was trimmed by 4 bases and V by 1 base; bases with no gene match: 1. Germline V CDR1 and CDR2: LGHDT, YNNKEL (reference sequence). CDR3 in DNA: TGTGCCAGCAGCCAAGTACTAGCGGGGTACAATGAGCAGTTCTTC. Residues: CASSQVLAGYNEQFF.

V gene TRBV5-1 combines with J gene TRBJ2-5; 7 nucleotides match TRBD1. The CDR3 contains 14 residues. Germline CDR1 and CDR2: SGHRS and YFSETQ. The trim removed 4 bases at V and 5 bases at J, leaving 8 bases unmatched. CDR3 sequence reads: CASSPHRGVETQYF. In nucleotides, the CDR3 is TGCGCCAGCAGCCCGCACAGGGGCGTGGAGACCCAGTACTTC.

This chain uses TRBV6-4 with TRBJ2-1; TRBD1 matches at 8 bases. Per the germline V gene, CDR1 is MRHNA and CDR2 is SNTAGT. This CDR3 spans 16 amino acids. J was trimmed by 2 bases and V by 3 bases; bases with no gene match: 6. The CDR3 loop is CASSDQGAVAYNEQFF. In DNA, the CDR3 is TGTGCCAGCAGTGATCAGGGGGCTGTCGCCTACAATGAGCAGTTCTTC.

This clonotype was counted between two and nine times. This chain uses TRBV6-5 with TRBJ1-2; D is ambiguous. V lost 6 bases and J lost 0, with 8 bases in between. The CDR3 contains 13 residues. In germline, CDR1 is MNHEY, CDR2 SVGAGI. The CDR3 region is CASSSQPNYGYTF. The CDR3 coding sequence is TGTGCCAGCAGCTCACAGCCTAACTATGGCTACACCTTC.

The chain has TRBV12-3 or TRBV12-4 and TRBJ1-5, with no clear D. CDR3 size: 17 residues. V lost 7 bases, J lost 0 bases, and 19 bases lay in between. The CDR3 nucleotides read TGTGCCAGCACCATCTCTTGGGGATCCTATAGCAATCAGCCCCAGCATTTT. Translation: CASTISWGSYSNQPQHF.

This chain links TRBV4-1 with TRBJ1-1, with D perhaps TRBD1 (5 bases). This CDR3 spans 18 amino acids. Trimming removed 2 bases at V and 0 bases at J, with 19 bases between. Germline CDR1 reads MGHRA; CDR2 reads YSYEKL. The CDR3 sequence is CASSQTGTQGPLNTEAFF. The CDR3 DNA reads TGCGCCAGCAGCCAAACAGGAACCCAGGGACCTTTGAACACTGAAGCTTTCTTT.

The chain links TRBV5-5 to TRBJ1-4, with D tentatively TRBD1 (6 bases). This CDR3 contains 15 residues. Germline CDR1 SGHKS, CDR2 YYEKEE (reference sequence). The germline V and J ends were trimmed by 0 bases and 0 bases, with 6 bases remaining between them. CDR3 nucleotides: TGTGCCAGCAGCTTGGGGACAGCAACTAATGAAAAACTGTTTTTT. It yields the protein CASSLGTATNEKLFF.